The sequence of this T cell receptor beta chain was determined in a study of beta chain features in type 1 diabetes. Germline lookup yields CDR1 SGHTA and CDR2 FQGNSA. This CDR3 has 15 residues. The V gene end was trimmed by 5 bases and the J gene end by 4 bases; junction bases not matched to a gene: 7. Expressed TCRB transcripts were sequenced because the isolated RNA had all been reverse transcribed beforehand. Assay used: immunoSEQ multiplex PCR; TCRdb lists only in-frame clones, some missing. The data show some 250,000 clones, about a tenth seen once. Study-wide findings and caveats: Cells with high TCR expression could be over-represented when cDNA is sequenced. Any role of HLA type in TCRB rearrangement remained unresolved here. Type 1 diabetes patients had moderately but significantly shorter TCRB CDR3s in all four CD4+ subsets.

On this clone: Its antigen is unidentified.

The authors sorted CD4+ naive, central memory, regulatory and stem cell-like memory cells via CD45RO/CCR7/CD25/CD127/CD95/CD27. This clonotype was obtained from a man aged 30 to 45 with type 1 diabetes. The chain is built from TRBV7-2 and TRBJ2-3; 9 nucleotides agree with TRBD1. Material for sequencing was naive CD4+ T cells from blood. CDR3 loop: CASSPGQGTADTQYF. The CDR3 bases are TGTGCCAGCAGCCCCGGACAGGGGACCGCAGATACGCAGTATTTT.